This paragraph reports one T cell receptor beta chain. Its antigen is unidentified. With 10-nucleotide random UMIs included, cDNA was synthesized by 5'RACE. In TCRdb, the 5' RACE reads were re-called with MiXCR into one record per CDR3 protein. This sample has about 59,000 distinct CDR3 sequences; 9.5% to 15% occur once, and the top ten carry around 11%. CDR3 length: 14 amino acids. Germline CDR1 is SQVTM and CDR2 is ANQGSEA. This specimen belongs to a study of neurological immune-mediated disorders. Study-wide findings and caveats: The most TCR clonal expansion was seen in HTLV-1-associated myelopathy, whereas the least was seen in multiple sclerosis, below the level in healthy controls. Private repertoires in all groups were suggested by the finding that expanded clones across subjects shared no CDR3 amino acid sequences.

Source material was 2 million unsorted PBMCs, stored at -80 °C in RNAlater. Sequencing was carried out using PBMCs. The chain couples TRBV29-1 to TRBJ2-3; 7 bases line up with TRBD1. This TCR was sampled from a woman aged 55-69 years with HTLV-1-associated myelopathy (HAM/TSP). This CDR3 reads CNAVRGLSTDTQYF. CDR3 coding DNA: TGCAACGCTGTAAGGGGGCTGAGCACAGATACGCAGTATTTT.